The next 15 T cell receptor beta chains were all read from a single sample in a study of blood T cell repertoires in COVID-19. Generated by immunoSEQ multiplex PCR, the TCRdb table keeps only in-frame clones and is missing some. The sample carries over 70,000 clones, 82% recorded once. The specimen sequenced was peripheral blood. The receptors were sampled from a woman aged 55 to 70 with acute or convalescent COVID-19.

J is TRBJ1-1 and V is TRBV7-9; TRBD1 is a possible D gene (6 bases). The CDR3 totals 12 residues. Looked up from germline, CDR1 is SEHNR and CDR2 is FQNEAQ (reference sequence). Trimming stripped 5 bases from V and 8 bases from J, with 12 bases between. The CDR3 here is CASSRQAAEAFF. CDR3 DNA sequence: TGTGCCAGCAGCCGACAGGCGGCCGAAGCTTTCTTT.

The gene calls are TRBV5-1 and TRBJ1-6; 7 bases map to TRBD1. This CDR3 is 15 amino acids long. Losses at the gene ends were 1 base for V and 8 bases for J; bases not matched to a gene: 6. The V gene's germline CDR1 is SGHRS and CDR2 YFSETQ. CDR3 DNA sequence: TGCGCCAGCAGCTTGAGTGGGCAGGGGGATTCACCCCTCCACTTT. Its translation: CASSLSGQGDSPLHF.

The V gene is TRBV28, the J gene TRBJ1-5; TRBD1 aligns across 7 bases. After removal of 6 bases from V and 2 bases from J, the junction contained 7 bases not matched to a gene. Germline values: CDR1 MDHEN, CDR2 SYDVKM. CDR3 length: 15 amino acids. The CDR3 protein is CASRGTDLGNQPQHF. The CDR3 DNA reads as TGTGCCAGCAGGGGGACAGACTTAGGCAATCAGCCCCAGCATTTT.

This sequence joins TRBV6-5 and TRBJ1-6, with D uncertain. The CDR3 length is 15 residues. Trimming cost V 7 bases and J 3 bases, with 13 bases left between them. Germline values: CDR1 MNHEY, CDR2 SVGAGI. The CDR3 DNA follows: TGTGCCAGCAACGGAGGGCGGAACTATAATTCACCCCTCCACTTT. It codes for CASNGGRNYNSPLHF.

V and J are TRBV6-5 and TRBJ1-1, with 8 bases that match TRBD1. The CDR3 sequence is 15 residues long. Germline V CDR1 and CDR2: MNHEY, SVGAGI. V shed 6 bases and J 7 bases; nucleotides not matched to a gene: 13. This CDR3 is CASRINAGQASEAFF. The CDR3 DNA reads TGTGCCAGCAGAATAAATGCGGGACAGGCGAGTGAAGCTTTCTTT.

The chain joins TRBV23-1 to TRBJ1-1, with TRBD1 matching over 8 bases. TRBV23-1 carries the ORF label, with uncertain function. CDR3 length: 18 amino acids. Trimming took 0 bases from V and 7 from J; bases not matched to a gene: 16. In DNA form, the CDR3 reads TGCGCCAGCAGTCAATCGAAGGGGACAGGTCTCACCCAACATGAAGCTTTCTTT. This sequence encodes CASSQSKGTGLTQHEAFF.

V gene TRBV10-1 combines with J gene TRBJ2-5, with 9 nucleotides matching TRBD2. The J segment lost 5 bases and the V segment lost 4 bases, leaving 8 bases of the junction unmatched. CDR3 length: 15 residues. Germline lookup yields CDR1 WNHNN and CDR2 SYGVQD (reference sequence). In DNA, the CDR3 is TGCGCCAGCAGTGCCGGCGGGAGGGTCTATGAGACCCAGTACTTC. Translating it yields CASSAGGRVYETQYF.

The J gene is TRBJ1-4, the V gene TRBV9, with TRBD1 matching over 11 bases. The CDR3 is 14 residues long. CDR1 is SGDLS and CDR2 is YYNGEE in the germline V gene. After removal of 3 bases from V and 7 bases from J, the junction contained 2 bases not matched to a gene. CDR3 loop: CASSGDRGSEKLFF. CDR3 nucleotide sequence: TGTGCCAGCAGCGGGGACAGGGGGAGTGAAAAACTGTTTTTT.

Only one count was recorded for this clone. This chain links TRBV5-6 with TRBJ1-2, with D perhaps matching TRBD1 (5 bases). Germline CDR1 reads SGHDT; CDR2 reads YYEEEE. CDR3 length: 13 residues. Deletions cut 0 bases from V and 6 bases from J, with 9 bases between. CDR3 loop: CASSLDRTNGYTF. For the CDR3, the DNA is TGTGCCAGCAGCTTGGACAGGACAAATGGCTACACCTTC.

The chain carries TRBV2 and TRBJ2-1; weak D call: TRBD2 (7 bases). The CDR3 loop spans 13 amino acids. Germline loops: CDR1 SNHLY, CDR2 FYNNEI. Trimming removed 8 bases at V and 5 bases at J, with 13 bases between. CDR3 in amino acids: CASGRGLDNEQFF. In DNA, the CDR3 is TGTGCCAGCGGGAGGGGGTTGGACAATGAGCAGTTCTTC.

This clone has a handful of counts. This chain links TRBV20-1 with TRBJ1-1; D is uncertain. Trimming took off 6 bases at V and 2 bases at J, with 7 bases between the two ends. The germline gives CDR1 DFQATT, CDR2 SNEGSKA (reference sequence). The CDR3 covers 11 residues. The CDR3 loop reads CSAAFNTEAFF. The CDR3 DNA follows: TGCAGTGCCGCGTTTAACACTGAAGCTTTCTTT.

This clone was found a few times. This rearrangement joins TRBV19 to TRBJ1-5; 9 bases match TRBD1. The germline gives CDR1 LNHDA, CDR2 SQIVND (reference sequence). The J segment lost 3 bases and the V segment lost 4 bases, leaving 7 bases of the junction unmatched. The CDR3 spans 16 residues. CDR3 region: CASSRDRAGYNQPQHF. In nucleotides, the CDR3 is TGTGCCAGTAGTAGGGACAGGGCTGGCTACAATCAGCCCCAGCATTTT.

The gene calls are TRBV7-9 and TRBJ1-2; D unresolved. Trimming left V 1 base short and J 5 bases short, with 11 bases between. The CDR3 has 14 residues. Germline V gives CDR1 SEHNR, CDR2 FQNEAQ (reference sequence). In nucleotides, the CDR3 is TGTGCCAGCAGCTTAGGACGGGAGAATTATGGCTACACCTTC. Protein: CASSLGRENYGYTF.

This sequence joins TRBV12-1 and TRBJ1-1. TRBV12-1 represents a pseudogene. This CDR3 comprises 15 residues. CDR3 sequence: CASSPAGGTKTEAFF. CDR3 DNA: TGTGCCAGCAGCCCAGCCGGGGGGACGAAAACTGAAGCTTTCTTT.

CDR3 sequence: CASRSVYRGRNTEAFF. The CDR3 DNA reads TGCGCCAGCCGCTCTGTATACAGGGGCCGGAACACTGAAGCTTTCTTT. J is TRBJ1-1 and V is TRBV5-1; 7 bases align to TRBD1. CDR1 is SGHRS, CDR2 YFSETQ, per germline. Trimming removed 7 bases from V and 1 base from J; junction bases left unmatched: 13. This CDR3 region has 16 residues.